The 18 T cell receptor beta chains below were found in one sample sequenced in a study of blood T cell repertoires in COVID-19. Data came from immunoSEQ multiplex PCR; TCRdb stores just in-frame clones and leaves some out. The sample holds 110,000 to 150,000 clones; around 81% are singletons and the top ten take roughly 8%. The sample taken for sequencing was peripheral blood. The receptors stem from a human donor in a cohort sampled during active COVID-19.

The CDR3 coding sequence is TGTGCCGCAGGAACCCCCACAGGACCCTACTTCTCTGGAAACACCATATATTTT. Amino acid sequence: CAAGTPTGPYFSGNTIYF. The chain carries TRBV21-1 and TRBJ1-3; the table's D call, TRBD1, has no DNA check behind it. TRBV21-1 represents a pseudogene. CDR3 length: 18 residues.

The chain has TRBV19 and TRBJ1-5; the D gene is possibly TRBD1 (5 bases). CDR1 and CDR2 from the germline V gene are LNHDA and SQIVND (reference sequence). This CDR3 region has 17 residues. V lost 4 bases and J 0 bases, leaving 16 bases between the germline ends. The CDR3 reads CASSKFAGRGSNQPQHF. The CDR3 DNA reads as TGTGCCAGTAGTAAATTTGCCGGGAGGGGTAGCAATCAGCCCCAGCATTTT.

V is TRBV5-1 and J is TRBJ2-5; the D gene is possibly TRBD2 (6 bases). Germline CDR1 reads SGHRS; CDR2 reads YFSETQ. Trimming removed 0 bases at V and 3 bases at J, with 9 bases between. The CDR3 runs 14 residues. The CDR3 region has the DNA TGCGCCAGCAGCTTGGATCCGGGGGAAGAGACCCAGTACTTC. Protein product: CASSLDPGEETQYF.

This chain uses TRBV2 with TRBJ1-5; possibly TRBD1 for D (6 bases). The V gene's germline CDR1 is SNHLY and CDR2 FYNNEI. The ends were cut back, 6 bases at V and 0 bases at J, with 18 bases in the middle. The length of the CDR3 is 17 residues. The DNA of the CDR3 is TGTGCCAGCAGCGCGAAAGGGACACCCTATAGCAATCAGCCCCAGCATTTT. Protein product: CASSAKGTPYSNQPQHF.

V is TRBV5-4 and J is TRBJ2-1, with 13 bases that match TRBD2. CDR3 length: 16 amino acids. In germline, CDR1 is SGHNT, CDR2 YYREEE (reference sequence). J was trimmed by 2 bases and V by 4 bases; bases with no gene match: 3. The CDR3 spells CASSRLAGGPYNEQFF. CDR3 sequence (DNA): TGTGCCAGCAGCCGACTAGCGGGAGGCCCCTACAATGAGCAGTTCTTC.

The chain combines TRBV4-3 with TRBJ2-3; 13 bases align to TRBD2. Trimming took 0 bases from V and 5 from J; bases not matched to a gene: 5. The CDR3 contains 17 residues. Germline assignment: CDR1 LGHNA and CDR2 YSLEER. The CDR3 bases are TGCGCCAGCAGCCAAGAACTAGCGGGAGGGCCGAGAGATACGCAGTATTTT. The encoded protein is CASSQELAGGPRDTQYF.

The chain carries TRBV5-1 and TRBJ2-7, with 9 bases aligning to TRBD1. Per germline, CDR1 SGHRS and CDR2 YFSETQ. Germline trimming cut 5 bases from V and 1 base from J; bases unmatched to any gene: 10. The CDR3 is made up of 16 amino acids. The CDR3 reads CASSLMVGQGSYEQYF. CDR3 in DNA: TGCGCCAGCAGTTTAATGGTGGGACAGGGATCCTACGAGCAGTACTTC.

The rearrangement joins TRBV12-3 or TRBV12-4 to TRBJ2-7, with D tentatively TRBD2 (5 bases). V was cut by 4 bases and J by 3 bases, with 7 bases left in between. The CDR3 has 12 residues. The CDR3 protein is CASSWGDYEQYF. In nucleotides, the CDR3 is TGTGCCAGCAGTTGGGGAGACTACGAGCAGTACTTC.

The V gene is TRBV6-6, the J gene TRBJ1-5; D may be TRBD1 (5 bases). The germline gives CDR1 MNHNY, CDR2 SVGAGI (reference sequence). V lost 2 bases and J lost 0, with 11 bases in between. The CDR3 extends over 16 amino acids. CDR3 bases: TGTGCCAGCAGTTACGGGCGGGGGGGTAGCAATCAGCCCCAGCATTTT. Protein: CASSYGRGGSNQPQHF.

This clone was seen ten or more times. The V call is TRBV29-1, the J call TRBJ2-5, with a tentative D call TRBD1 (8 bases). CDR1 and CDR2 from the germline V gene are SQVTM and ANQGSEA. V was shortened by 5 bases and J by 1 base, with 17 bases between the two germline ends. This CDR3 has 15 residues. CDR3 protein: CSVWTGRDFQETQYF. CDR3 coding DNA: TGCAGCGTTTGGACAGGGAGGGACTTCCAAGAGACCCAGTACTTC.

The chain joins TRBV11-3 to TRBJ2-7; D perhaps matches TRBD2 (6 bases). The CDR3 length is 16 residues. V was shortened by 6 bases and J by 2 bases, with 20 bases between the two germline ends. Germline CDR1 and CDR2: SGHNT and YENEEA. The CDR3 here is CASRNTRRDLPYEQYF. CDR3 coding DNA: TGTGCCAGCAGGAATACTAGGAGGGACTTACCCTACGAGCAGTACTTC.

The V call is TRBV16, the J call TRBJ1-2; the D gene is possibly TRBD1 (6 bases). CDR3 length: 14 residues. The V gene's germline CDR1 is KGHSY and CDR2 FQNENV. V was shortened by 1 base and J by 2 bases, with 8 bases between the two germline ends. The CDR3 nucleotides are TGTGCCAGCAGCCAATTAACAGGGAACTATGGCTACACCTTC. Translation: CASSQLTGNYGYTF.

This clone was counted once. V and J are TRBV5-1 and TRBJ1-4; TRBD1 aligns across 8 bases. Germline values: CDR1 SGHRS, CDR2 YFSETQ. Trimming cost V 4 bases and J 4 bases; bases outside gene matches: 6. The CDR3 contains 15 residues. CDR3 in DNA: TGCGCCAGCAGCCTCACAGGGGGAGGTAATGAAAAACTGTTTTTT. Protein: CASSLTGGGNEKLFF.

This rearrangement joins TRBV19 to TRBJ2-7, with D perhaps TRBD1 (5 bases). Trimming removed 2 bases from V and 6 bases from J, with 14 bases in between. The CDR3 sequence is 14 residues long. Germline V gene data show CDR1 as LNHDA and CDR2 as SQIVND (reference sequence). The CDR3 bases are TGTGCCAGTAGTATACGGCAGGGCACTGGCGAGCAGTACTTC. Encoded protein: CASSIRQGTGEQYF.

This chain links TRBV29-1 with TRBJ2-2; perhaps TRBD2 as D (6 bases). V lost 6 bases and J 1 base, leaving 18 bases between the germline ends. The CDR3 is 16 residues long. Germline V gene data show CDR1 as SQVTM and CDR2 as ANQGSEA. The CDR3 DNA reads TGCAGCGTGCGGGGTTCTCTAGCGAGGAACACCGGGGAGCTGTTTTTT. It is translated as CSVRGSLARNTGELFF.

The chain employs TRBV6-2 or TRBV6-3 and TRBJ2-7; maybe TRBD1 (6 bases). The CDR3 loop spans 15 amino acids. The V end was cut by 2 bases, the J end by 3 bases, with 14 bases between. Germline CDR1 MNHEY, CDR2 SVGEGT. The CDR3 DNA sequence: TGTGCCAGCAGTTACGGGGGCCAGGGGAGCTACGAGCAGTACTTC. Protein: CASSYGGQGSYEQYF.

V gene TRBV6-6 combines with J gene TRBJ2-3; 9 positions agree with TRBD1. Looked up from germline, CDR1 is MNHNY and CDR2 is SVGAGI (reference sequence). The CDR3 is 15 amino acids. The trim removed 2 bases at V and 0 bases at J, leaving 0 bases unmatched. The DNA for the CDR3 is TGTGCCAGCAGTTACGGGACAGGGAGCACAGATACGCAGTATTTT. Protein product: CASSYGTGSTDTQYF.

This clone was seen a handful of times. The rearrangement joins TRBV4-3 to TRBJ2-2, with 8 positions matching TRBD1. The germline V gene encodes CDR1 LGHNA and CDR2 YSLEER. This CDR3 is built from 14 residues. Trimming took 6 bases from V and 7 from J; bases not matched to a gene: 7. The chain's CDR3 is CASRKGQVNGELFF. The CDR3 region has the DNA TGCGCCAGCAGGAAGGGACAGGTGAACGGGGAGCTGTTTTTT.